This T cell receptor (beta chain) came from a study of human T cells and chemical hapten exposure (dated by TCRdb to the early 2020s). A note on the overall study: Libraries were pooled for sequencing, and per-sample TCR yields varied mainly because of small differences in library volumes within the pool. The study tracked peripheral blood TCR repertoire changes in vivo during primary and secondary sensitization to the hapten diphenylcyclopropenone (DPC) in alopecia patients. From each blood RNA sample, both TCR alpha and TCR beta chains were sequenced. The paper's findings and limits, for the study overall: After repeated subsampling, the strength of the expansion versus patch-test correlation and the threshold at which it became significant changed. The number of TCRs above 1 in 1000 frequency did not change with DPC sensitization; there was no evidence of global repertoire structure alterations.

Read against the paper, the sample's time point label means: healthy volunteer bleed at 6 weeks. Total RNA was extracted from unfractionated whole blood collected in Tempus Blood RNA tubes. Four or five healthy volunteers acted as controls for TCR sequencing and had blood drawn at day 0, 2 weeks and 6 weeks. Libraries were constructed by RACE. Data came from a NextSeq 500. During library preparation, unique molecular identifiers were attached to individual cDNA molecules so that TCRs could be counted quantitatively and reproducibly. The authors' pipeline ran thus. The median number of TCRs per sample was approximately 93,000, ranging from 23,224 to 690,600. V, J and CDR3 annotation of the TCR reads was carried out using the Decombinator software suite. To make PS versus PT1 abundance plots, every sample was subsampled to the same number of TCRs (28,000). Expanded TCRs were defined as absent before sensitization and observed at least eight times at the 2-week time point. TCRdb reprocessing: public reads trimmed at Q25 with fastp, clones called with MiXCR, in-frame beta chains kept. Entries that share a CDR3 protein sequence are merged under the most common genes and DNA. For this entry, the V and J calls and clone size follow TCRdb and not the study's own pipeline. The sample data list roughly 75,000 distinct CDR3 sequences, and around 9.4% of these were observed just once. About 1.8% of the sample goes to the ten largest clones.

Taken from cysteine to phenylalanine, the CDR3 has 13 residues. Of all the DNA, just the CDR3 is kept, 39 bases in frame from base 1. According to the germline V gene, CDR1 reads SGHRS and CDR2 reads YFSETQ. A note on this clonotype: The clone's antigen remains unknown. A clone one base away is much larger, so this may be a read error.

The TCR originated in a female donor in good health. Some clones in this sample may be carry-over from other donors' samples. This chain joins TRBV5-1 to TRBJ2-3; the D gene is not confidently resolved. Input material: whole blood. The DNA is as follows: TGCGCCAGCAGCCTGGAAGACGGCGATACGCTGTATTTT. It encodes CASSLEDGDTLYF.